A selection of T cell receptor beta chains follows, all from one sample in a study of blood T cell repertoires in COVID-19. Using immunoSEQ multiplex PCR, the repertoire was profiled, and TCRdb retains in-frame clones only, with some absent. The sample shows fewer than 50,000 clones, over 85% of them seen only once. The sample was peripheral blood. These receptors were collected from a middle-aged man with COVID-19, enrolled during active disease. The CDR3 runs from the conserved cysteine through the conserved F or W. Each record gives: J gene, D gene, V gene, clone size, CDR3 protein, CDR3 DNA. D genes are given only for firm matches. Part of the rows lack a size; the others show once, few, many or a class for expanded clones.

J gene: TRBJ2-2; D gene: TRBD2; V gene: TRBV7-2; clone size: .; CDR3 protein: CASSSYNLAGVHTGELFF; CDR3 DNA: TGTGCCAGCAGTTCCTATAATCTAGCGGGAGTTCACACCGGGGAGCTGTTTTTT
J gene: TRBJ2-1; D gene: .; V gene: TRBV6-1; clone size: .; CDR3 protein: CASSEGLQDEQFF; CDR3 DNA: TGTGCCAGCAGTGAAGGCCTTCAGGATGAGCAGTTCTTC
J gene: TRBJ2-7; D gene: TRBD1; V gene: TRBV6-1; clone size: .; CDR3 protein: CASSAVMSGTGTYEQYF; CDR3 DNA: TGTGCCAGCAGTGCCGTCATGTCCGGGACAGGTACCTACGAGCAGTACTTC
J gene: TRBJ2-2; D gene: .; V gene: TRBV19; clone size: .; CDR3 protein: CASSIARANTGELFF; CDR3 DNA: TGTGCCAGTAGTATAGCCAGGGCCAACACCGGGGAGCTGTTTTTT
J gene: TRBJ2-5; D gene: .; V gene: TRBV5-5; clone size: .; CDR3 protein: CASSHLPGDQETQYF; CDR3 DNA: TGTGCCAGCAGCCATCTACCGGGGGACCAAGAGACCCAGTACTTC
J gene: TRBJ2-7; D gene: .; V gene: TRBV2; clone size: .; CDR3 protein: CASSGSRGTSYF; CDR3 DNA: TGTGCCAGCAGTGGTTCGCGCGGGACTTCGTACTTC
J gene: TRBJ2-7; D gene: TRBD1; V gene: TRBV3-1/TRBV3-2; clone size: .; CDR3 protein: CASSQESPGQGSYEQYF; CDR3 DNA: TGTGCCAGCAGCCAAGAATCTCCGGGACAGGGCTCCTACGAGCAGTACTTC
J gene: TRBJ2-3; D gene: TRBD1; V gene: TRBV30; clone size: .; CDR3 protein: CAWMTGVLTDTQYF; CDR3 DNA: TGTGCCTGGATGACAGGGGTCCTCACAGATACGCAGTATTTT
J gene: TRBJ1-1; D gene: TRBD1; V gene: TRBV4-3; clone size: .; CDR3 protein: CASSQRPDRVLAFF; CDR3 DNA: TGCGCCAGCAGCCAACGCCCGGACAGGGTGTTAGCTTTCTTT
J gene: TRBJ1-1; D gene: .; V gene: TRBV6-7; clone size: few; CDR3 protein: CASSYPYRTSNTEAFF; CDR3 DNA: TGTGCCAGCAGTTACCCCTATAGGACATCCAACACTGAAGCTTTCTTT
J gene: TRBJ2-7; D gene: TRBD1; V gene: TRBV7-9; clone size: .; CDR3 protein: CASSLTGYEQYF; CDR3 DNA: TGTGCCAGCAGCCTGACAGGGTACGAGCAGTACTTC
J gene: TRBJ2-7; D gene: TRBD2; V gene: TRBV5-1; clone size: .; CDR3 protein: CASSLTSGRAYEQYF; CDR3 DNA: TGCGCCAGCAGCTTAACTAGCGGGAGGGCCTACGAGCAGTACTTC
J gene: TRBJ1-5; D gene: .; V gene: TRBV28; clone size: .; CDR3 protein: CASSLSPSTGFQHF; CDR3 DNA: TGTGCCAGCAGTTTATCTCCTTCTACAGGGTTCCAGCATTTT
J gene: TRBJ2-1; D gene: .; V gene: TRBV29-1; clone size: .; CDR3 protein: CSVVGDTLSYNEQFF; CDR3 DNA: TGCAGCGTTGTGGGGGACACCCTCTCCTACAATGAGCAGTTCTTC
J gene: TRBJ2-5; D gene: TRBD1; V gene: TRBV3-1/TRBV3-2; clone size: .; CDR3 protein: CASSHHRGLVSQETQYF; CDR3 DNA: TGTGCCAGCAGCCACCACAGGGGGCTGGTGTCTCAAGAGACCCAGTACTTC
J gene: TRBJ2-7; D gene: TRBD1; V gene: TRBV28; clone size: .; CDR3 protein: CASHRRDSSYEQYF; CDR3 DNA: TGTGCCAGCCACCGACGGGACAGCTCCTACGAGCAGTACTTC
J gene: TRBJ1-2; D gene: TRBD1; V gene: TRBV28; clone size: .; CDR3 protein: CASSEDRATNYGYTF; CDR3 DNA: TGTGCCAGCAGCGAGGACAGGGCTACTAACTATGGCTACACCTTC
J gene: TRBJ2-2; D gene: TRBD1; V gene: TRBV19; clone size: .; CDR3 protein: CASSSTGVGGELFF; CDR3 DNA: TGTGCCAGTAGTTCGACAGGGGTAGGCGGGGAGCTGTTTTTT
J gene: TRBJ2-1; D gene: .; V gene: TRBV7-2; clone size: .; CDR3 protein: CASSLEPGGLLRFF; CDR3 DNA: TGTGCCAGCAGCTTAGAGCCAGGAGGGTTATTGAGGTTCTTC
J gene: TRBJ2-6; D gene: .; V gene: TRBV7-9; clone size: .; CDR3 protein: CASSLAGVANVLTF; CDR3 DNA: TGTGCCAGCAGCTTAGCAGGGGTGGCCAACGTCCTGACTTTC